This entry describes one T cell receptor beta chain. The PCR was carried out with 60 Vbeta primers and 13 Jbeta primers. The protocol was immunoSEQ multiplex PCR, while the TCRdb copy is restricted to in-frame clones and leaves out a portion. The sample has 150,000 or so clones; about 79% are singletons. These data are taken from a study of cytomegalovirus exposure and HLA in healthy donors. Per the germline V gene, CDR1 is MNHNS and CDR2 is SASEGT. V was pared by 5 bases and J by 6 bases, with 9 bases of the junction left unmatched. CDR3 length: 15 amino acids. The sequenced sample consisted of PBMCs. The chain carries TRBV6-1 and TRBJ2-7; TRBD2 matches at 11 bases. The clonotype originates from a male donor in good health and CMV-seronegative. Here the CDR3 DNA reads TGTGCCAGCAGTCGAGGACTAGCGGGTACGCTCGAGCAGTACTTC. Encoded protein: CASSRGLAGTLEQYF.